The 14 T cell receptor beta chains below come from one sample, sequenced in a study of T cell responses to AZD1222 COVID-19 vaccine. Repertoires were generated with immunoSEQ multiplex PCR, while TCRdb's copy carries only in-frame clones and drops some. The sample yields about 140,000 clones, more than 85% seen once. Sequenced here: peripheral blood, sampled on day 0 of AZD1222 vaccination. These receptors all stem from an adult in good health.

This chain uses TRBV27 with TRBJ2-5, with D uncertain. CDR3 length equals 15 residues. The V gene lost 2 bases and the J gene lost 0 bases, with 10 bases spanning the gap. Germline CDR1 MNHEY, CDR2 SMNVEV (reference sequence). In nucleotides, the CDR3 is TGTGCCAGCAGTTTACTTAGCCCCTACCAAGAGACCCAGTACTTC. Translation gives CASSLLSPYQETQYF.

J is TRBJ2-7 and V is TRBV28; 10 bases fit TRBD1. This CDR3 spans 15 amino acids. Per the germline V gene, CDR1 is MDHEN and CDR2 is SYDVKM. V lost 5 bases, J lost 7 bases, and 11 bases stayed unmatched. The CDR3 loop reads CASSLSGTGVGEQYF. CDR3 nucleotide sequence: TGTGCCAGCAGTCTCTCCGGGACAGGGGTCGGGGAGCAGTACTTC.

The genes are TRBV6-5 and TRBJ1-5; D unresolved. Germline CDR1 is MNHEY and CDR2 is SVGAGI. The CDR3 has 14 residues. Trimming took 6 bases from V and 4 from J, leaving 13 bases between them. The CDR3 region is CASSPRGFNQPQHF. CDR3 DNA sequence: TGTGCCAGCAGCCCGCGGGGATTTAATCAGCCCCAGCATTTT.

The V and J genes are TRBV2 and TRBJ2-2, with 9 bases aligning to TRBD1. Per the germline V gene, CDR1 is SNHLY and CDR2 is FYNNEI. V gave up 10 bases and J gave up 0 bases; unmatched junction bases: 3. CDR3 length equals 14 residues. CDR3 loop: CATWDRANTGELFF. As DNA, the CDR3 is TGTGCCACCTGGGACAGGGCGAACACCGGGGAGCTGTTTTTT. The full variable domain, rest sourced from reference TRBV2 and TRBJ2-2, is EPEVTQTPSHQVTQMGQEVILRCVPISNHLYFYWYRQILGQKVEFLVSFYNNEISEKSEIFDDQFSVERPDGSNFTLKIRSTKLEDSAMYFCATWDRANTGELFFGEGSRLTVL.

This chain connects TRBV7-6 to TRBJ2-7; TRBD2 aligns across 10 bases. V lost 1 base and J lost 3; bases outside the gene matches: 9. From germline, CDR1 is SGHVS and CDR2 FNYEAQ. The CDR3 contains 17 residues. The CDR3 here is CASSLDGLAGGFYEQYF. The DNA for the CDR3 is TGTGCCAGCAGCTTAGATGGATTAGCGGGAGGTTTCTACGAGCAGTACTTC.

Only one count was recorded for this clone. The rearrangement uses TRBV19 and TRBJ1-1; 11 bases line up with TRBD1. The length of the CDR3 is 17 residues. After removal of 4 bases from V and 0 bases from J, the junction contained 7 bases not matched to a gene. Germline loops: CDR1 LNHDA, CDR2 SQIVND (reference sequence). CDR3 DNA: TGTGCCAGTAGTAGGGAAGGGACAGGGGGATTGAACACTGAAGCTTTCTTT. This encodes CASSREGTGGLNTEAFF.

The gene calls are TRBV5-1 and TRBJ2-7; the match to TRBD2 covers 10 bases. V was clipped by 2 bases and J by 5 bases; unmatched bases: 4. CDR1 SGHRS and CDR2 YFSETQ come from the germline V gene. This CDR3 spans 14 amino acids. For the CDR3, the DNA is TGCGCCAGCAGCTTCGGGCTAGCGGGAGACGAGCAGTACTTC. This codes for CASSFGLAGDEQYF. The full variable domain, rest sourced from reference TRBV5-1 and TRBJ2-7, is KAGVTQTPRYLIKTRGQQVTLSCSPISGHRSVSWYQQTPGQGLQFLFEYFSETQRNKGNFPGRFSGRQFSNSRSEMNVSTLELGDSALYLCASSFGLAGDEQYFGPGTRLTVT.

The V and J genes are TRBV30 and TRBJ1-2, with D maybe TRBD1 (6 bases). This CDR3 has 14 residues. Germline lookup yields CDR1 GTSNPN and CDR2 SVGIG (reference sequence). V was shortened by 1 base and J by 4 bases, with 13 bases between the two germline ends. CDR3 sequence reads: CAWSAQGGGYGYTF. DNA of the CDR3: TGTGCCTGGAGTGCCCAAGGAGGGGGCTATGGCTACACCTTC.

This clone has a single count. The gene calls are TRBV6-4 and TRBJ2-1, with D possibly called TRBD1 or TRBD2 (5 bases each). Germline V CDR1 and CDR2: MRHNA, SNTAGT. This CDR3 has 17 amino acids. Trimming cost V 2 bases and J 9 bases, with 23 bases left between them. The DNA of the CDR3 is TGTGCCAGCAGTGACAACGAATTCGGGGCCCACCGCGGTGAGCAGTTCTTC. Protein product: CASSDNEFGAHRGEQFF.

CDR3 coding DNA: TGTGCCAGCAGCGCCCAGGGGCCTCACACAGATACGCAGTATTTT. Translation: CASSAQGPHTDTQYF. The genes are TRBV5-4 and TRBJ2-3; D might be TRBD1 (6 bases). This CDR3 contains 15 residues. The V and J ends lost 4 bases and 2 bases respectively, with 14 bases between them. Germline V gives CDR1 SGHNT, CDR2 YYREEE (reference sequence).

The rearrangement uses TRBV12-3 or TRBV12-4 and TRBJ2-1; TRBD2 is a possible D gene (5 bases). The V gene lost 3 bases and the J gene lost 9 bases, with 12 bases spanning the gap. This CDR3 has 13 residues. The CDR3 reads CASSFHSVTEQFF. The CDR3 DNA follows: TGTGCCAGCAGTTTTCATAGCGTTACTGAGCAGTTCTTC.

This clone was detected a few times. The V gene is TRBV5-6, the J gene TRBJ2-7; TRBD1 matches 9 bases. Germline CDR1 is SGHDT and CDR2 is YYEEEE. CDR3 size: 16 residues. The V gene end was trimmed by 6 bases and the J gene end by 5 bases; junction bases not matched to a gene: 15. CDR3 in amino acids: CASTIVNPGQGHEQYF. The DNA for the CDR3 is TGTGCCAGCACCATAGTAAACCCGGGACAGGGCCACGAGCAGTACTTC.

The chain links TRBV28 to TRBJ1-2; D is possibly TRBD1 (5 bases). This CDR3 is built from 15 residues. In germline, CDR1 is MDHEN, CDR2 SYDVKM. Between the trimmed V and J ends, which lost 6 bases and 0 bases, there was a span of 14 bases. CDR3 coding DNA: TGTGCCAGCAGCAGGCGCGGGGCCTCTAACTATGGCTACACCTTC. Its protein product is CASSRRGASNYGYTF.

The V gene is TRBV7-9, the J gene TRBJ2-7, with TRBD1 identical over 7 bases. The CDR3 extends over 17 amino acids. Germline V gives CDR1 SEHNR, CDR2 FQNEAQ (reference sequence). The V segment lost 5 bases and the J segment 0 bases; nucleotides outside the gene matches: 13. As DNA, the CDR3 is TGTGCCAGCAGCCCGACAGGGTTTAACAGGGTCTCCTACGAGCAGTACTTC. Translation: CASSPTGFNRVSYEQYF.